This T cell receptor (beta chain) was sequenced during a study of blood T cell repertoires in COVID-19. Data came from immunoSEQ multiplex PCR; TCRdb stores just in-frame clones and leaves some out. The table includes over 250,000 clones, approximately 92% detected once. This CDR3 is built from 12 residues. The V end lost 6 bases, the J end lost 3 bases, and 8 bases lay between the germline ends. CDR1 is MNHEY and CDR2 is SMNVEV in the germline V gene (reference sequence). As for this clone: This sample includes further DNA sequences coding for the same CDR3.

The rearrangement uses TRBV27 and TRBJ1-2; possibly TRBD1 for D (5 bases). Sequenced input: peripheral blood. The TCR sequence derives from a person aged 18-30 years with COVID-19, enrolled during active disease. The CDR3 loop reads CASRTGDYGYTF. As DNA, the CDR3 is TGTGCCAGCAGAACAGGAGACTATGGCTACACCTTC.